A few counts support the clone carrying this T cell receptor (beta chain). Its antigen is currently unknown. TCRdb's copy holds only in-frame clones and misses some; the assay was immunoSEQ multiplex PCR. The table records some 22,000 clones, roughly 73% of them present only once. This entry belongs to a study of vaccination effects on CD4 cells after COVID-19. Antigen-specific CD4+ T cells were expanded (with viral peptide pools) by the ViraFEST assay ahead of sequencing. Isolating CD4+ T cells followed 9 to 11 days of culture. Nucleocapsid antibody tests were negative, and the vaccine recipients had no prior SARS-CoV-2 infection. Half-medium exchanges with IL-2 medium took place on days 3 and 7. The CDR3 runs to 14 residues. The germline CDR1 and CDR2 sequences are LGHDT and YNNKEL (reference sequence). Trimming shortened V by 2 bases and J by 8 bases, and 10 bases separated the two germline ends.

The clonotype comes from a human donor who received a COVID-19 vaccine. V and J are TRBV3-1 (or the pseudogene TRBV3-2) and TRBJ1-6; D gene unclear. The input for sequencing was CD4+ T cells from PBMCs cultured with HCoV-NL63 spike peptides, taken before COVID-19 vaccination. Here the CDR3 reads CASSQIYGDSPLHF. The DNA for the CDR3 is TGTGCCAGCAGCCAAATATACGGGGATTCACCCCTCCACTTT.